A selection of T cell receptor beta chains follows, all from one sample in a study of blood T cell repertoires in COVID-19. Some clones are missing from TCRdb's copy, which holds only in-frame ones; the method was immunoSEQ multiplex PCR. The table lists about 150,000 clones, 79% of them singletons. Sequenced material: PBMCs or T cells enriched from blood (not recorded which). The source is a woman aged 70-85 years in a cohort exposed to, infected with or recovered from COVID-19 (not recorded which). Each CDR3 is given with its conserved first and last residue. The D gene is left open where the match is weak. Clone size is shown for a subset of rows, as once, few, many or a class of expanded clone.

TRBJ2-1 | NA | TRBV5-5 | NA | CASSLGLVANEQFF | TGTGCCAGCAGCTTGGGACTGGTGGCCAATGAGCAGTTCTTC
TRBJ2-3 | NA | TRBV6-5 | NA | CASSYRQGLDTQYF | TGTGCCAGCAGTTACCGCCAGGGATTAGATACGCAGTATTTT
TRBJ2-7 | few | TRBV18 | NA | CASSPRETYEQYF | TGTGCCAGCTCACCTCGGGAGACCTACGAGCAGTACTTC
TRBJ1-2 | NA | TRBV2 | NA | CASSLQKDGYTF | TGTGCCAGCAGTTTACAGAAGGATGGCTACACCTTC
TRBJ2-5 | NA | TRBV7-3 | NA | CASSLTGAALTQGTQYF | TGTGCCAGCAGCTTAACCGGCGCGGCTCTAACCCAAGGGACCCAGTACTTC
TRBJ1-5 | NA | TRBV7-8 | NA | CASSLERIPNQPQHF | TGTGCCAGCAGCTTAGAGAGGATCCCCAATCAGCCCCAGCATTTT
TRBJ2-5 | large | TRBV18 | NA | CASSRQNQETQYF | TGTGCCAGCTCACGGCAGAATCAAGAGACCCAGTACTTC
TRBJ1-2 | few | TRBV18 | TRBD1 | CASSPSMAGQGSYYGYTF | TGTGCCAGCTCACCTTCCATGGCGGGACAGGGTAGTTACTATGGCTACACCTTC
TRBJ1-1 | few | TRBV7-3 | NA | CASSSDRDTEAFF | TGTGCCAGCAGCTCTGACAGAGACACTGAAGCTTTCTTT
TRBJ2-1 | once | TRBV5-1 | TRBD2 | CASSLDVSGRVNEQFF | TGCGCCAGCAGCTTGGATGTTAGCGGGAGGGTAAATGAGCAGTTCTTC
TRBJ1-2 | NA | TRBV6-5 | TRBD1 | CASRDRAGSYGYTF | TGTGCCAGCAGGGACAGGGCGGGCTCATATGGCTACACCTTC
TRBJ1-4 | NA | TRBV28 | TRBD1 | CASTGTGNNEKLFF | TGTGCCAGCACCGGGACAGGGAATAATGAAAAACTGTTTTTT
TRBJ2-7 | NA | TRBV2 | TRBD1 | CASRWTGNYEQYF | TGTGCCAGCAGATGGACAGGGAACTACGAGCAGTACTTC
TRBJ2-7 | NA | TRBV7-9 | NA | CASQGFGEQYF | TGTGCCAGCCAGGGTTTTGGAGAGCAGTACTTC
TRBJ2-7 | NA | TRBV14 | TRBD2 | CASSPRTSGYQYF | TGTGCCAGCAGCCCGCGGACTAGCGGTTATCAGTACTTC
TRBJ1-6 | NA | TRBV30 | TRBD1 | CAWSRDRGNSPLHF | TGTGCCTGGAGCCGGGACAGGGGGAATTCACCCCTCCACTTT
TRBJ1-2 | NA | TRBV5-1 | TRBD1 | CASSLATGGSGYTF | TGCGCCAGCAGCTTGGCGACAGGGGGCTCTGGCTACACCTTC
TRBJ1-2 | NA | TRBV10-2 | NA | CASSESEAYGYTF | TGCGCCAGCAGTGAGTCTGAAGCATATGGCTACACCTTC
TRBJ2-1 | once | TRBV5-1 | NA | CASSHNSYSYNEQFF | TGCGCCAGCAGCCACAACAGCTACTCCTACAATGAGCAGTTCTTC
TRBJ1-4 | NA | TRBV12-5 | NA | CASTGVGATNEKLFF | TGTGCTAGTACCGGGGTGGGAGCAACTAATGAAAAACTGTTTTTT
TRBJ2-7 | NA | TRBV2 | NA | CASSENRTPYEQYF | TGTGCCAGCAGTGAAAACAGGACCCCCTACGAGCAGTACTTC
TRBJ2-3 | once | TRBV4-1 | TRBD2 | CASSRSGSLADTQYF | TGCGCCAGCAGCCGTAGCGGGAGCTTAGCAGATACGCAGTATTTT
TRBJ2-2 | NA | TRBV5-1 | NA | CASSLGLPQELFF | TGCGCCAGCAGCTTGGGGCTCCCCCAGGAGCTGTTTTTT
TRBJ2-7 | NA | TRBV18 | NA | CASSPMGGFDEQYF | TGTGCCAGCTCACCGATGGGGGGATTCGACGAGCAGTACTTC
TRBJ2-4 | NA | TRBV5-6 | TRBD1 | CASSRTGAEGIQYF | TGTGCCAGCAGCCGGACAGGGGCTGAAGGCATTCAGTACTTC
TRBJ2-2 | NA | TRBV11-1 | TRBD1 | CASSPPDRDTGELFF | TGTGCCAGCAGCCCCCCTGACAGGGATACCGGGGAGCTGTTTTTT
TRBJ1-1 | NA | TRBV14 | NA | CASSQGPNTEAFF | TGTGCCAGCAGCCAAGGGCCGAACACTGAAGCTTTCTTT
TRBJ2-1 | NA | TRBV18 | TRBD1 | CASSLTGGFEQFF | TGTGCCAGCTCACTCACAGGGGGCTTTGAGCAGTTCTTC